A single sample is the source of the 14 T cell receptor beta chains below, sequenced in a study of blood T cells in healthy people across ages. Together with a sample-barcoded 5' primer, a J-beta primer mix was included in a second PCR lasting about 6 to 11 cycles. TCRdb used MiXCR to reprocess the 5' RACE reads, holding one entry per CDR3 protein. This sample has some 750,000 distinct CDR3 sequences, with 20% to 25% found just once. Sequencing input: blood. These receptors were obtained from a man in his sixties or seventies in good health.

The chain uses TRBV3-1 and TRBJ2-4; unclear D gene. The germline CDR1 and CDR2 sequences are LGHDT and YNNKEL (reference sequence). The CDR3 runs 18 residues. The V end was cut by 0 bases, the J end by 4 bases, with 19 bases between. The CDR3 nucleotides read TGTGCCAGCAGCCAAGAGGTCCTTGACGACAAGATTAAAAACATTCAGTACTTC. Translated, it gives CASSQEVLDDKIKNIQYF.

As DNA, the CDR3 is TGTGCCAGCACCATTACTAGCGGGAGGGCCTACGAGCAGTACGTC. Encoded protein: CASTITSGRAYEQYV. The J gene is TRBJ2-7, the V gene TRBV21-1; the DNA was not used to check the table's D call, TRBD2. TRBV21-1 is termed a pseudogene. The CDR3 runs 15 residues.

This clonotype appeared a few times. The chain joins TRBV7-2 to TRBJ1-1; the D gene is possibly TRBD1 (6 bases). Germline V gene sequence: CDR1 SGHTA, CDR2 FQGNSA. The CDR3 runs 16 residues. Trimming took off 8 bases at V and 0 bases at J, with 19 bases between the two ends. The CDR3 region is CASSATDRLMNTEAFF. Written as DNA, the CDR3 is TGTGCCAGCTCAGCCACGGACAGACTTATGAACACTGAAGCTTTCTTT.

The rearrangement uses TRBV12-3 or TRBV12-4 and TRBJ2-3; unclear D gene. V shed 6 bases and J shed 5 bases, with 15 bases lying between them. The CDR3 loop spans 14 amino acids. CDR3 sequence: CASRGSHREDTQYF. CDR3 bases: TGTGCCAGCAGGGGCAGCCACCGAGAAGATACGCAGTATTTT.

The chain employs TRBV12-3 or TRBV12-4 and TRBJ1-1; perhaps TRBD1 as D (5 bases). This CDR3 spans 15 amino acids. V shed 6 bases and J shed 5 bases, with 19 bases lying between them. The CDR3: CASSAVQGGDTEAFF. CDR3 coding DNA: TGTGCCAGCAGCGCTGTGCAGGGAGGTGATACTGAAGCTTTCTTT.

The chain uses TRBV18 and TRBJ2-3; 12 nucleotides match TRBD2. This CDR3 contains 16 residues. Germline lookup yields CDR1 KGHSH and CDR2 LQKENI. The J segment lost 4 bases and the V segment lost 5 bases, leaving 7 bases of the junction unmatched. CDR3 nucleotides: TGTGCCAGCTCAACCCTGACTAGCGGGAGAGCAGATACGCAGTATTTT. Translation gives CASSTLTSGRADTQYF.

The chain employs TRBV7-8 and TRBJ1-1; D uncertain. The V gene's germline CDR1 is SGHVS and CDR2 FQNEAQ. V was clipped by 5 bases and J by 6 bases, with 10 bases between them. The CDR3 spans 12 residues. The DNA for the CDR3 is TGTGCCAGCAGCGGGTTAGTGTCTGAAGCTTTCTTT. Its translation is CASSGLVSEAFF.

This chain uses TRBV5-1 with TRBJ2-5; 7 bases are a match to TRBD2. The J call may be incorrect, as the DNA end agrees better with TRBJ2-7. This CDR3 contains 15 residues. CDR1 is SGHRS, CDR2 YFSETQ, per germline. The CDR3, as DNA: TGCGCCAGCAAGCGGGACTCGGACGGAGCCTACGAGCAGTACTTC. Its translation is CASKRDSDGAYEQYF.

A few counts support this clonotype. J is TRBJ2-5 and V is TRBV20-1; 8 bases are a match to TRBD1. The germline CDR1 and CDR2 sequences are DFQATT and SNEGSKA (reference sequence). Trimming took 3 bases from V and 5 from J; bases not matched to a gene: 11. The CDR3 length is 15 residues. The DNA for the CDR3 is TGCAGTGCTAGTTCCGAGACAGGGGACGGGGAGACCCAGTACTTC. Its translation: CSASSETGDGETQYF.

The CDR3 bases are TGTGCCAGCACCGACAGGGGTTCTAATTCACCCCTCCACTTT. It translates to CASTDRGSNSPLHF. This chain links TRBV6-5 with TRBJ1-6; 8 nucleotides line up with TRBD1. The CDR3 is 14 amino acids. The J segment lost 6 bases and the V segment lost 7 bases, leaving 5 bases of the junction unmatched. The germline V gene has CDR1 MNHEY and CDR2 SVGAGI.

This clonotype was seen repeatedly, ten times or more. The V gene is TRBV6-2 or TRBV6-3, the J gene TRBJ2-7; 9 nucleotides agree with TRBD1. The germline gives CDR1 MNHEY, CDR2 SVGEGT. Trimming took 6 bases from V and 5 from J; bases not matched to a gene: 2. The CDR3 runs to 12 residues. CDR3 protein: CASRRDRDEQYF. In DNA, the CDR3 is TGTGCCAGCAGGAGGGACAGGGACGAGCAGTACTTC.

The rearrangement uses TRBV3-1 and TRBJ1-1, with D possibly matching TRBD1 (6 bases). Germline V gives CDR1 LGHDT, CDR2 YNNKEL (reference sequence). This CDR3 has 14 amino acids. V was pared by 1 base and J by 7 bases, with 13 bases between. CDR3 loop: CASSQAGGANEAFF. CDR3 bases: TGTGCCAGCAGCCAAGCTGGGGGCGCGAATGAAGCTTTCTTT.

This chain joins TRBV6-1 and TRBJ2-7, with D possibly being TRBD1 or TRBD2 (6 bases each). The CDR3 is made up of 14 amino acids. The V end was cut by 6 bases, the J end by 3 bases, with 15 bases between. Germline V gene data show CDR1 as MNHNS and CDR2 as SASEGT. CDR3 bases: TGTGCCAGCAGGGACGGGGGCTCCTTCTACGAGCAGTACTTC. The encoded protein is CASRDGGSFYEQYF.

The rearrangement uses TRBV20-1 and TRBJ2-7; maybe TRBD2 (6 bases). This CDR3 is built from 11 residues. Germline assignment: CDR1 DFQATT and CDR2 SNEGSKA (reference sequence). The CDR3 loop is CRVASGYEQYF. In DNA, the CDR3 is TGCAGGGTTGCCAGCGGGTACGAGCAGTACTTC.